Shown below are 2 T cell receptor beta chains from a single sample sequenced in a study of T cell repertoires in cytomegalovirus infection. One entry per CDR3 protein, called by TCRdb with MiXCR from the reads. The table lists roughly 500,000 distinct CDR3 sequences, 30% to 40% of them singletons. For these receptors, no antigen is known. Here the sequenced sample was cultured PBMCs, taken from culture after CMV antigen stimulation. The receptors were gathered from a human donor in good health (CMV status not recorded). Some clones in this sample may be carry-over from other donors' samples.

This clonotype was detected only a few times. The V call is TRBV2, the J call TRBJ1-2, with D possibly being TRBD1 (5 bases). Germline V gene data show CDR1 as SNHLY and CDR2 as FYNNEI. The CDR3 has 13 residues. V dropped 3 bases and J dropped 4 bases, with 9 bases sitting between them. DNA of the CDR3: TGTGCCAGCAGTGACTTGGGACTCTATGGCTACACCTTC. Its translation: CASSDLGLYGYTF.

This clonotype came up many times. The chain uses TRBV7-2 and TRBJ1-1; 9 nucleotides line up with TRBD1. The CDR3 loop spans 14 amino acids. Germline lookup yields CDR1 SGHTA and CDR2 FQGNSA. V gave up 5 bases and J gave up 4 bases; unmatched junction bases: 5. As DNA, the CDR3 is TGTGCCAGCAGCCGTAACAGGGGGCCCACTGAAGCTTTCTTT. Protein: CASSRNRGPTEAFF.